This T cell receptor beta chain was recovered during a study of CD4 and CD8 cells across lung adenocarcinoma regions. Trimming removed 8 bases from V and 4 bases from J, with 8 bases in between. Germline V gene sequence: CDR1 SGHTA, CDR2 FQGNSA. CDR3 length: 12 residues. By its share, this clonotype is medium-sized. TCRdb reprocessed the PCR reads via MiXCR and lists one record per CDR3 protein. The sample has around 9,800 distinct CDR3 sequences; about 53% are singletons. This clonotype was obtained from a male donor with lung adenocarcinoma. The CD4 and CD8 labels of this study may be unreliable. J is TRBJ1-4 and V is TRBV7-2, with D possibly matching TRBD1 (6 bases). Sequencing was performed on CD4+ T cells from the center of a lung tumor. CDR3 DNA sequence: TGTGCCAGCGCAGGGGATAATGAAAAACTGTTTTTT. Amino acids: CASAGDNEKLFF.